Given below is one T cell receptor (beta chain) in context. V shed 5 bases and J shed 1 base, with 11 bases lying between them. The germline CDR1 and CDR2 sequences are LNHDA and SQIVND (reference sequence). The CDR3 spans 14 residues. This sample is drawn from a study of T-cell memory formation after mild COVID-19. TCRdb fed the 5' RACE reads into MiXCR, producing one record per CDR3 protein. The data contain about 430,000 distinct CDR3 sequences, 15% to 20% of them singletons. The sequencing input was PBMCs or a T cell subset sorted from them (not recorded which). The chain combines TRBV19 with TRBJ1-2, with unresolved D. This sequence originates from a man younger than 30 who had mild COVID-19 (a few samples of this study predate the infection). Cell type and time point are not known. CDR3 nucleotides: TGTGCCAGTAGTCCGGGCCCACATAACTATGGCTACACCTTC. Protein sequence: CASSPGPHNYGYTF.